Presented here are 14 T cell receptor beta chains from one specimen sequenced in a study of blood T cell repertoires in COVID-19. Sequencing used immunoSEQ multiplex PCR; TCRdb keeps in-frame clones, though not all of them. The sample includes 240,000 or so clones, about 80% of them seen just once. Sequencing was performed on peripheral blood. These receptors all come from a woman of 80 years or more with acute or convalescent COVID-19.

CDR3 sequence (DNA): TGTGCCAGCAGCCAAGTGGCTAGTTCGGCTGGGGAGCTGTTTTTT. Protein product: CASSQVASSAGELFF. The V call is TRBV3-1 (or the pseudogene TRBV3-2), the J call TRBJ2-2; D remains unclear. The germline V gene encodes CDR1 LGHDT and CDR2 YNNKEL (reference sequence). The V end lost 1 base, the J end lost 8 bases, and 14 bases lay between the germline ends. The CDR3 covers 15 residues.

This chain uses TRBV12-5 with TRBJ1-2; the match to TRBD1 covers 7 bases. The trim removed 5 bases at V and 3 bases at J, leaving 15 bases unmatched. The germline gives CDR1 LGHNT, CDR2 FRNRAP. This CDR3 is 17 amino acids long. The CDR3 bases are TGTGCTAGTGGTCTTCAGGGACAGCCAGCCCTCCACTATGGCTACACCTTC. Protein: CASGLQGQPALHYGYTF.

The rearrangement uses TRBV5-1 and TRBJ2-5, with D possibly matching TRBD2 (5 bases). Germline V gene sequence: CDR1 SGHRS, CDR2 YFSETQ. The length of the CDR3 is 16 residues. Trimming left V 4 bases short and J 3 bases short, with 19 bases between. For the CDR3, the DNA is TGCGCCAGCAGCCAAGGTGGAGGTCCGGGAAAAGAGACCCAGTACTTC. Amino acids: CASSQGGGPGKETQYF.

CDR3 sequence reads: CASSLGTAREAFF. CDR3 in DNA: TGCGCCAGCAGCTTGGGAACAGCTCGTGAAGCTTTCTTT. The genes are TRBV5-1 and TRBJ1-1; D remains ambiguous. Trimming stripped 0 bases from V and 7 bases from J, with 10 bases between. This CDR3 has 13 amino acids. The germline V gene has CDR1 SGHRS and CDR2 YFSETQ.

This sequence joins TRBV20-1 and TRBJ2-1; 10 bases line up with TRBD2. With V trimmed by 3 bases and J by 3 bases, 17 bases remained unmatched. The CDR3 sequence is 19 residues long. Germline-derived CDR1 and CDR2 are DFQATT and SNEGSKA (reference sequence). CDR3 region: CSASPRGLLAGGRYNEQFF. CDR3 in DNA: TGCAGTGCTAGTCCCCGCGGACTTTTAGCGGGAGGTCGCTACAATGAGCAGTTCTTC.

This chain links TRBV28 with TRBJ2-5; D may be TRBD1 (5 bases). This CDR3 region has 13 residues. Germline V lookup: CDR1 MDHEN, CDR2 SYDVKM. V lost 5 bases and J lost 3, with 10 bases in between. The CDR3 spells CASSEPGKETQYF. The CDR3 region has the DNA TGTGCCAGCAGTGAACCAGGGAAAGAGACCCAGTACTTC.

This clone has only one observation. The chain has TRBV5-1 and TRBJ1-2; TRBD1 matches at 11 bases. This CDR3 spans 14 amino acids. Per germline, CDR1 SGHRS and CDR2 YFSETQ. The V and J ends lost 5 bases and 6 bases, in that order; junction bases with no gene match: 6. The CDR3 sequence is CASSHRTGGNGYTF. CDR3 in DNA: TGCGCCAGCAGTCACCGGACAGGGGGCAATGGCTACACCTTC.

This clone has more than one count but fewer than ten. V and J are TRBV4-2 and TRBJ2-1; TRBD2 is a possible D gene (7 bases). The germline V gene has CDR1 LGHNA and CDR2 YNFKEQ. V was cut by 1 base and J by 6 bases, with 19 bases left in between. This CDR3 is built from 17 residues. The CDR3 nucleotides are TGTGCCAGCAGCCAAGCCACCGCCCCCGGGGGGCGCAATGAGCAGTTCTTC. It is translated as CASSQATAPGGRNEQFF.

The V and J genes are TRBV14 and TRBJ1-6; D is unresolved. Germline CDR1 SGHDN, CDR2 FVKESK. The CDR3 has 15 amino acids. Trimming shortened V by 2 bases and J by 6 bases, and 11 bases separated the two germline ends. CDR3 amino acids: CASSQYLAFNSPLHF. The CDR3 region has the DNA TGTGCCAGCAGCCAATATCTGGCCTTTAATTCACCCCTCCACTTT.

This clone turned up a few times. The chain combines TRBV7-9 with TRBJ2-3; TRBD2 matches at 11 bases. Losses at the gene ends were 4 bases for V and 4 bases for J; bases not matched to a gene: 7. This CDR3 region has 16 residues. CDR1 is SEHNR, CDR2 FQNEAQ, per germline (reference sequence). The CDR3: CASSSTSGGVADTQYF. The CDR3 nucleotides are TGTGCCAGCAGCTCAACTAGCGGGGGAGTGGCAGATACGCAGTATTTT.

The chain carries TRBV11-2 and TRBJ2-1; 12 bases fit TRBD2. The CDR3 runs 15 residues. CDR1 and CDR2 (germline): SGHAT, FQNNGV. V gave up 5 bases and J gave up 2 bases; unmatched junction bases: 1. As DNA, the CDR3 is TGTGCCAGCAGCCGGACTAGCGGGGCCTACAATGAGCAGTTCTTC. Amino acids: CASSRTSGAYNEQFF.

V usage is TRBV9 and J usage is TRBJ2-1; a weak D match, TRBD2 (6 bases). V lost 6 bases and J 3 bases, leaving 13 bases between the germline ends. CDR3 length: 14 amino acids. Germline V gives CDR1 SGDLS, CDR2 YYNGEE. CDR3 amino acids: CASTSSANYNEQFF. Written as DNA, the CDR3 is TGTGCCAGCACCTCTAGCGCTAACTACAATGAGCAGTTCTTC.

V is TRBV18 and J is TRBJ1-2, with D possibly TRBD1 on 5 matching bases. CDR1 KGHSH and CDR2 LQKENI come from the germline V gene. The CDR3 is made up of 13 amino acids. Trimming took off 3 bases at V and 6 bases at J, with 11 bases between the two ends. CDR3 DNA: TGTGCCAGCTCACCGACAGTGACCGATGGCTACACCTTC. Translation gives CASSPTVTDGYTF.

This clone was seen a handful of times. The chain carries TRBV5-1 and TRBJ1-5; 10 nucleotides line up with TRBD1. Germline lookup yields CDR1 SGHRS and CDR2 YFSETQ. Germline trimming cut 4 bases from V and 5 bases from J; bases unmatched to any gene: 3. The CDR3 totals 14 residues. The CDR3 spells CASSDGTGDQPQHF. For the CDR3, the DNA is TGCGCCAGCAGCGACGGGACAGGGGATCAGCCCCAGCATTTT.